This T cell receptor (beta chain) appears in the sequencing data of a study of OX40 agonist ivuxolimab in advanced cancers. As for the study in general: Patients took ivuxolimab, an agonistic anti-OX40 (CD134) antibody.

Germline V lookup: CDR1 SGHTA, CDR2 FQGNSA. The V and J ends lost 0 bases and 5 bases, in that order; junction bases with no gene match: 7. This CDR3 region has 17 residues. Profiling relied on immunoSEQ multiplex PCR, and the TCRdb table lists in-frame clones only, not all of them. The top ten clones hold roughly 2.5% of a sample with 75,000 to 95,000 clones, roughly 86% of them seen once. The chain carries TRBV7-2 and TRBJ2-5; TRBD2 aligns across 12 bases. This sequence was found in an adult with an advanced solid tumor such as melanoma, head and neck, liver or kidney cancer. The sample here was CD4+ or CD8+ T cells sorted from blood, taken in a trial of the OX40 agonist ivuxolimab. CDR3 residues: CASSLAASGGARETQYF. The DNA of the CDR3 is TGTGCCAGCAGCTTAGCGGCTAGCGGGGGGGCTCGGGAGACCCAGTACTTC.